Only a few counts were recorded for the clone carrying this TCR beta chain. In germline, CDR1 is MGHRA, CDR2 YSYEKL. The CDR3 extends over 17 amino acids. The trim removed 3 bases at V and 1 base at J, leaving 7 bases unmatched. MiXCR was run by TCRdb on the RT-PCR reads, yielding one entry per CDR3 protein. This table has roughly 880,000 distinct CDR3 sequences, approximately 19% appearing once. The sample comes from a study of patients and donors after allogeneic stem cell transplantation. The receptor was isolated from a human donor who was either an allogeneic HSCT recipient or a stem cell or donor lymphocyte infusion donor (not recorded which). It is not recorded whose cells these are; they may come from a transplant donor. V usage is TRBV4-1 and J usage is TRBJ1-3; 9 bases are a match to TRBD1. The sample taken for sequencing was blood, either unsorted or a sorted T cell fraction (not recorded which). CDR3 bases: TGCGCCAGCAGCCAGCCCGACAGGGGGAGGTCTGGAAACACCATATATTTT. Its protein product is CASSQPDRGRSGNTIYF.